The 27 T cell receptor beta chains reported below all come from one sample, sequenced in a study of neurological immune-mediated disorders. TCRdb reanalysed the 5' RACE reads using MiXCR and keeps one entry per CDR3 protein. The sample consists of approximately 36,000 distinct CDR3 sequences, approximately 12% of them appearing once. Time point indicated: technical triplicate 1. Sequencing was done on a sample of PBMCs. These receptor sequences come from a man aged 60 to 69 with HTLV-1-associated myelopathy (HAM/TSP).

There are many counts of this clonotype. This chain links TRBV9 with TRBJ1-3, with a tentative D call TRBD1 (5 bases). Germline CDR1 is SGDLS and CDR2 is YYNGEE. The CDR3 has 15 residues. V was cut by 4 bases and J by 0 bases, with 11 bases left in between. CDR3 sequence: CASSQGLSSGNTIYF. The CDR3, as DNA: TGTGCCAGCAGCCAGGGACTGAGCTCTGGAAACACCATATATTTT.

This clonotype came up many times. The rearrangement joins TRBV29-1 to TRBJ2-3; 8 bases match TRBD1. This CDR3 contains 16 residues. Trimming took 0 bases from V and 3 from J; bases not matched to a gene: 8. Germline V gives CDR1 SQVTM, CDR2 ANQGSEA. The chain's CDR3 is CSVEDLAGGVTDTQYF. The CDR3 bases are TGCAGCGTTGAAGATCTGGCAGGGGGCGTTACAGATACGCAGTATTTT.

This clonotype occurred a few times. This chain connects TRBV20-1 to TRBJ1-6; TRBD1 matches 11 bases. Germline assignment: CDR1 DFQATT and CDR2 SNEGSKA (reference sequence). Trimming at V came to 6 bases and at J to 7 bases, leaving 5 bases not matched to a gene. The CDR3 loop spans 14 amino acids. In nucleotides, the CDR3 is TGCAGTGCCCCGGACAGGGGGCCCAATTCACCCCTCCACTTT. Its protein product is CSAPDRGPNSPLHF.

Many counts were recorded for this clonotype. The CDR3 is CASSHQGRTYGYTF. The CDR3, as DNA: TGCGCCAGCAGCCATCAGGGGAGGACCTATGGCTACACCTTC. J is TRBJ1-2 and V is TRBV4-1; D may be TRBD1 (6 bases). The CDR3 has 14 amino acids. Trimming pared 3 bases from V and 4 bases from J, leaving 12 bases between. The V gene's germline CDR1 is MGHRA and CDR2 YSYEKL.

In its sample, this clonotype was seen many times. The rearrangement uses TRBV24-1 and TRBJ2-7, with D unclear. Germline-derived CDR1 and CDR2 are KGHDR and SFDVKD. The CDR3 covers 13 residues. V lost 10 bases, J lost 2 bases, and 14 bases lay in between. The CDR3 spells CATGPGGTYEQYF. Written as DNA, the CDR3 is TGTGCCACAGGACCGGGCGGCACCTACGAGCAGTACTTC.

There are many counts of this clonotype. The rearrangement uses TRBV24-1 and TRBJ2-1; weak D call: TRBD2 (5 bases). Trimming shortened V by 7 bases and J by 8 bases, and 20 bases separated the two germline ends. CDR3 length equals 15 residues. Germline assignment: CDR1 KGHDR and CDR2 SFDVKD. The CDR3 reads CATSVGGAGSDEQFF. The CDR3 coding sequence is TGTGCCACCAGCGTCGGAGGAGCCGGGTCTGATGAGCAGTTCTTC.

This clonotype was observed at least ten times. This rearrangement joins TRBV7-8 to TRBJ1-1; D uncertain. This CDR3 is 15 amino acids long. CDR1 SGHVS and CDR2 FQNEAQ come from the germline V gene. V was trimmed by 0 bases and J by 0 bases, leaving 8 bases between them. CDR3 nucleotide sequence: TGTGCCAGCAGCTTAGCGGGCAGTATGAACACTGAAGCTTTCTTT. It translates to CASSLAGSMNTEAFF.

This clonotype has a count of ten or more. The chain couples TRBV20-1 to TRBJ2-1; 9 bases line up with TRBD2. After removal of 0 bases from V and 8 bases from J, the junction contained 8 bases not matched to a gene. This CDR3 is built from 15 residues. The germline V gene has CDR1 DFQATT and CDR2 SNEGSKA (reference sequence). The CDR3 DNA follows: TGCAGTGCTAGAGATACCAGCGGGAGGATCCATGAGCAGTTCTTC. As protein: CSARDTSGRIHEQFF.

The chain couples TRBV19 to TRBJ2-3, with 8 positions matching TRBD2. Germline-derived CDR1 and CDR2 are LNHDA and SQIVND (reference sequence). The CDR3 contains 15 residues. V shed 3 bases and J 3 bases; nucleotides not matched to a gene: 5. The CDR3 protein is CASSIGGRRTDTQYF. The CDR3 bases are TGTGCCAGTAGTATTGGCGGGAGGAGAACAGATACGCAGTATTTT.

This clonotype has a count of ten or more. The chain recombines TRBV4-1 with TRBJ1-1; D is perhaps TRBD1 (6 bases). The CDR3 covers 14 residues. V shed 4 bases and J shed 2 bases, with 11 bases lying between them. Germline V lookup: CDR1 MGHRA, CDR2 YSYEKL. The CDR3 DNA sequence: TGCGCCAGCAGCCCCGGGACAACCAACACTGAAGCTTTCTTT. Amino acid sequence: CASSPGTTNTEAFF.

This clonotype was recorded many times. The chain employs TRBV29-1 and TRBJ2-5, with D tentatively TRBD2 (5 bases). V lost 2 bases and J 3 bases, leaving 10 bases between the germline ends. CDR3 length: 13 amino acids. The germline gives CDR1 SQVTM, CDR2 ANQGSEA. DNA of the CDR3: TGCAGCGTTGAATTTAACGGGAAAGAGACCCAGTACTTC. It is translated as CSVEFNGKETQYF. Combining the CDR3 with reference TRBV29-1 and TRBJ2-5 gives the whole variable domain SAVISQKPSRDICQRGTSLTIQCQVDSQVTMMFWYRQQPGQSLTLIATANQGSEATYESGFVIDKFPISRPNLTFSTLTVSNMSPEDSSIYLCSVEFNGKETQYFGPGTRLLVL.

This clonotype counts as medium-sized (0.01 to 0.1%). The chain links TRBV20-1 to TRBJ2-5; no clear D. V shed 3 bases and J shed 4 bases, with 6 bases lying between them. Germline V gives CDR1 DFQATT, CDR2 SNEGSKA (reference sequence). The CDR3 is 11 residues long. The CDR3 nucleotides read TGCAGTGCTAGGATCTCAGAGACCCAGTACTTC. The encoded protein is CSARISETQYF.

This clonotype was found many times. The CDR3 reads CASSQVGLVESEQYF. CDR3 bases: TGTGCCAGCAGCCAAGTCGGACTAGTGGAGAGCGAGCAGTACTTC. The rearrangement joins TRBV3-1 to TRBJ2-7, with TRBD2 identical over 7 bases. Unmatched junction bases numbered 9, after V lost 1 base and J lost 6 bases. Germline values: CDR1 LGHDT, CDR2 YNNKEL (reference sequence). CDR3 length: 15 amino acids.

In this sample, this clonotype turned up many times. CDR3 protein: CASSSTGTSFGYEQYF. In nucleotides, the CDR3 is TGTGCCAGCAGCTCGACCGGGACTAGCTTCGGCTACGAGCAGTACTTC. The V gene is TRBV6-5, the J gene TRBJ2-7; 9 bases match TRBD2. Per the germline V gene, CDR1 is MNHEY and CDR2 is SVGAGI. CDR3 length equals 16 residues. V shed 6 bases and J 3 bases; nucleotides not matched to a gene: 12.

This clonotype was observed many times. The chain links TRBV5-6 to TRBJ2-3; the D is unclear. CDR1 and CDR2 (germline): SGHDT, YYEEEE. CDR3 length equals 12 residues. V lost 3 bases and J lost 4, with 6 bases in between. The CDR3 coding sequence is TGTGCCAGCAGCTCCCCGCCAGATACGCAGTATTTT. This gives the protein CASSSPPDTQYF.

Sample share makes this clonotype medium-sized. This chain links TRBV10-3 with TRBJ2-2, with a tentative D call TRBD1 (6 bases). The CDR3 covers 12 residues. The ends were cut back, 4 bases at V and 8 bases at J, with 8 bases in the middle. Germline-derived CDR1 and CDR2 are ENHRY and SYGVKD. The DNA of the CDR3 is TGTGCCATCAGTGTTGGGACAGGGGAGCTGTTTTTT. Its translation: CAISVGTGELFF.

This clonotype showed up many times. The chain links TRBV5-6 to TRBJ2-2; 9 positions agree with TRBD2. With V trimmed by 4 bases and J by 4 bases, 8 bases remained unmatched. This CDR3 contains 16 residues. CDR1 is SGHDT, CDR2 YYEEEE, per germline. The CDR3 loop reads CASSPGTSFVTGELFF. The DNA for the CDR3 is TGTGCCAGCAGCCCGGGGACTAGCTTCGTCACCGGGGAGCTGTTTTTT.

In this sample, this clonotype turned up many times. The chain uses TRBV5-1 and TRBJ2-1; D call uncertain. The CDR3 totals 13 residues. Germline V gives CDR1 SGHRS, CDR2 YFSETQ. V lost 0 bases to trimming and J lost 5 bases, with 6 bases between them. CDR3 loop: CASSLGVDNEQFF. For the CDR3, the DNA is TGCGCCAGCAGCTTGGGGGTGGACAATGAGCAGTTCTTC.

In its sample, this clonotype was seen many times. The V gene is TRBV29-1, the J gene TRBJ1-1; D is uncertain. With 2 bases removed from V and 0 bases from J, the gap between germline ends came to 7 bases. CDR1 and CDR2 (germline): SQVTM, ANQGSEA. This CDR3 is 13 amino acids long. CDR3: CSVEWGVNTEAFF. CDR3 DNA: TGCAGCGTTGAATGGGGTGTGAACACTGAAGCTTTCTTT.

This clonotype was seen ten or more times. This chain joins TRBV24-1 and TRBJ2-5; no reliable D call. Trimming removed 4 bases from V and 5 bases from J, with 13 bases in between. Germline CDR1 is KGHDR and CDR2 is SFDVKD. The CDR3 is 14 residues long. CDR3 loop: CATSESSFAETQYF. Written as DNA, the CDR3 is TGTGCCACCAGTGAATCGAGCTTCGCCGAGACCCAGTACTTC.

This clonotype was recorded many times. V is TRBV20-1 and J is TRBJ2-7, with 9 bases matching TRBD2. J lost 3 bases, V lost 5 bases, and 11 bases had no gene match. CDR1 DFQATT and CDR2 SNEGSKA come from the germline V gene (reference sequence). The CDR3 runs to 15 residues. CDR3 protein: CSALMGGGRGYEQYF. The DNA for the CDR3 is TGCAGTGCTCTTATGGGTGGCGGGAGGGGCTACGAGCAGTACTTC.

This clonotype was counted many times. The chain uses TRBV7-3 and TRBJ2-1; D might be TRBD1 (5 bases). V lost 2 bases, J lost 10 bases, and 9 bases lay in between. CDR3 length equals 12 residues. Germline V gene lookup returns CDR1 SGHTA and CDR2 FQGTGA. This CDR3 reads CASSLSGREQFF. The CDR3 region has the DNA TGTGCCAGCAGCTTATCAGGGCGGGAGCAGTTCTTC.

This clonotype was recorded at least ten times. The chain links TRBV20-1 to TRBJ1-6, with D uncertain. Per the germline V gene, CDR1 is DFQATT and CDR2 is SNEGSKA (reference sequence). This CDR3 has 15 residues. V was pared by 4 bases and J by 0 bases, with 10 bases between. The CDR3 sequence is CSAKGGSSYNSPLHF. The DNA for the CDR3 is TGCAGTGCTAAAGGAGGTAGCTCCTATAATTCACCCCTCCACTTT.

This clonotype showed up many times. The chain carries TRBV20-1 and TRBJ2-1; D call uncertain. CDR1 and CDR2 (germline): DFQATT, SNEGSKA (reference sequence). Between the trimmed V and J ends, which lost 3 bases and 10 bases, there was a span of 13 bases. The length of the CDR3 is 12 residues. CDR3 sequence (DNA): TGCAGTGCTAGCCACCCTCATATAGAGCAGTTCTTC. Residues: CSASHPHIEQFF.

This clonotype showed up many times. This chain uses TRBV6-6 with TRBJ2-7; TRBD1 or TRBD2 may be the D gene (6 bases each). The CDR3 extends over 12 amino acids. Germline V gene sequence: CDR1 MNHNY, CDR2 SVGAGI (reference sequence). The V end lost 10 bases, the J end lost 2 bases, and 12 bases lay between the germline ends. The CDR3 is CATGAFAYEQYF. The CDR3 DNA is TGTGCCACGGGGGCCTTTGCCTACGAGCAGTACTTC.

This clonotype was recorded many times. This chain connects TRBV10-3 to TRBJ2-7; 7 positions agree with TRBD2. Germline V lookup: CDR1 ENHRY, CDR2 SYGVKD. The CDR3 is 13 residues long. The V gene end was trimmed by 9 bases and the J gene end by 2 bases; junction bases not matched to a gene: 7. The CDR3 loop is CAIAREAPYEQYF. CDR3 nucleotides: TGTGCCATAGCCCGGGAGGCCCCCTACGAGCAGTACTTC.

The table lists this clonotype with many counts. The genes are TRBV10-2 and TRBJ2-5; 12 bases fit TRBD1. The length of the CDR3 is 17 residues. Trimming at V came to 3 bases and at J to 5 bases, leaving 10 bases not matched to a gene. Germline CDR1 reads WSHSY; CDR2 reads SAAADI. The chain's CDR3 is CASSDWGQGAVSETQYF. In nucleotides, the CDR3 is TGCGCCAGCAGTGACTGGGGACAGGGGGCCGTGTCGGAGACCCAGTACTTC.